These T cell receptor beta chains were read from a single sample in a study of Graves' ophthalmopathy and Graves' hyperthyroidism. TCRdb re-analysed the multiplex PCR reads in MiXCR, keeping a single row per CDR3 protein. The sample carries a few hundred thousand distinct CDR3 sequences, about a sixth recorded once. Sequencing was performed on peripheral blood. The receptors originated from an adult woman with stable Graves' hyperthyroidism. The CDR3 runs from the conserved cysteine through the conserved F or W. The D gene is left open where the match is weak. Size tells how often a clone was seen (once, few, many) or the class of an expanded clone, and some rows leave it out.

NA	TRBV25-1	TRBJ1-2	many	TGTGCCAGCAGTGAAAATGGGGGGTTCTACGGCTACACCTTC	CASSENGGFYGYTF
TRBD2	TRBV12-3/TRBV12-4	TRBJ2-7	NA	TGTGCCAGCAGTTTTAGACTAGCGGGCGAGCAGTACTTC	CASSFRLAGEQYF
NA	TRBV6-2/TRBV6-3	TRBJ1-1	many	TGTGCCAGCTTAATCTATCCGGGGGGCACTGAAGCTTTCTTT	CASLIYPGGTEAFF
NA	TRBV27	TRBJ2-2	NA	TGTGCCAGCAGTTCCCGGGGTAGCGGGAACACCGGGGAGCTGTTTTTT	CASSSRGSGNTGELFF
TRBD2	TRBV7-8	TRBJ2-2	once	TGTGCCAGCAACCGCCGCGGGGGTACCGGGGAGCTGTTTTTT	CASNRRGGTGELFF
TRBD1	TRBV6-1	TRBJ2-7	NA	TGTGCCAGCAGACCCGGACAGGGAAACAACTACGAGCAGTACTTC	CASRPGQGNNYEQYF
NA	TRBV12-3/TRBV12-4	TRBJ1-3	many	TGTGCCAGCAGTTTGATACGGGGTGGAAACACCATATATTTT	CASSLIRGGNTIYF
NA	TRBV2	TRBJ2-5	many	TGTGCCAGCAGTGTAGGATCAGAGACCCAGTACTTC	CASSVGSETQYF
NA	TRBV27	TRBJ1-5	many	TGTGCCAGCAGTTTCAGCCTTAGCAATCAGCCCCAGCATTTT	CASSFSLSNQPQHF
NA	TRBV7-2	TRBJ2-5	many	TGTGCCAGCAGCTTAGTCTTGCAAGAGACCCAGTACTTC	CASSLVLQETQYF
NA	TRBV6-7	TRBJ2-7	many	TGTGCCAGCAGTTATCAGGGATCCTACGAGCAGTACTTC	CASSYQGSYEQYF